Listed here are 13 T cell receptor beta chains from one sample, sequenced in a study of T cells in Graves' hyperthyroidism and ophthalmopathy. RNA transcripts served as the template for amplifying TCR beta CDR3 regions. An initial round of RT-PCR targeting the TCR CDR3 relied on the HTBI primer set. TCRdb independently ran MiXCR on the multiplex PCR reads; one entry per CDR3 protein. Found here are hundreds of thousands of distinct CDR3 sequences, roughly 15% of them singletons; the top ten hold 10%. Sequenced material: blood. The source of these receptors is a woman younger than 35 with Graves' hyperthyroidism.

This clonotype was seen a handful of times. The chain couples TRBV7-9 to TRBJ1-4; D is uncertain. CDR3 length: 14 residues. Germline V gene sequence: CDR1 SEHNR, CDR2 FQNEAQ (reference sequence). Trimming took off 1 base at V and 3 bases at J, with 6 bases between the two ends. The CDR3 sequence is CASSLVMANEKLFF. As DNA, the CDR3 is TGTGCCAGCAGCTTAGTGATGGCTAATGAAAAACTGTTTTTT. Full variable domain (rest looked up from reference TRBV7-9 and TRBJ1-4): DTGVSQNPRHKITKRGQNVTFRCDPISEHNRLYWYRQTLGQGPEFLTYFQNEAQLEKSRLLSDRFSAERPKGSFSTLEIQRTEQGDSAMYLCASSLVMANEKLFFGSGTQLSVL.

The gene calls are TRBV7-9 and TRBJ1-5; TRBD1 matches at 9 bases. CDR3 length equals 14 residues. J lost 4 bases, V lost 7 bases, and 5 bases had no gene match. In germline, CDR1 is SEHNR, CDR2 FQNEAQ (reference sequence). The CDR3 region is CASKDGTGNQPQHF. In DNA form, the CDR3 reads TGTGCCAGCAAGGACGGGACAGGGAATCAGCCCCAGCATTTT.

This clonotype appeared many times. The gene calls are TRBV6-1 and TRBJ1-1; D uncertain. The V end was cut by 1 base, the J end by 0 bases, with 15 bases between. The CDR3 runs 17 residues. The germline V gene has CDR1 MNHNS and CDR2 SASEGT. CDR3 protein: CASSEVVLLGMNTEAFF. DNA for the CDR3: TGTGCCAGCAGTGAAGTTGTGCTTTTGGGAATGAACACTGAAGCTTTCTTT.

This clonotype was picked up many times. V gene TRBV28 combines with J gene TRBJ2-4; 10 nucleotides line up with TRBD2. With 6 bases clipped from V and 0 bases from J, the junction kept 8 bases outside the gene matches. The CDR3 extends over 17 amino acids. In germline, CDR1 is MDHEN, CDR2 SYDVKM. The CDR3 region has the DNA TGTGCCAGCAGCACTGGACTAGCGGAGATAGCCAAAAACATTCAGTACTTC. Its protein product is CASSTGLAEIAKNIQYF.

This clonotype was observed a handful of times. The V and J genes are TRBV7-9 and TRBJ1-3; D not certain. Germline values: CDR1 SEHNR, CDR2 FQNEAQ (reference sequence). This CDR3 has 16 amino acids. Trimming cost V 8 bases and J 4 bases, with 21 bases left between them. DNA of the CDR3: TGTGCCAGCGGCGACTTACTGGCAGAAGCGGGAAACACCATATATTTT. Translated, it gives CASGDLLAEAGNTIYF.

This clonotype was detected a few times. The chain combines TRBV29-1 with TRBJ2-3; TRBD2 is a possible D gene (6 bases). In germline, CDR1 is SQVTM, CDR2 ANQGSEA. With 7 bases removed from V and 0 bases from J, the gap between germline ends came to 14 bases. This CDR3 is 14 amino acids long. The CDR3 sequence is CSALGTASTDTQYF. DNA for the CDR3: TGCAGCGCCCTAGGGACTGCTAGCACAGATACGCAGTATTTT.

V and J are TRBV20-1 and TRBJ1-6; TRBD1 aligns across 7 bases. This CDR3 region has 19 residues. The germline gives CDR1 DFQATT, CDR2 SNEGSKA (reference sequence). J gave up 0 bases and V 6 bases, and 17 bases lay outside the gene matches. The CDR3: CSARGGRMDSSSYNSPLHF. CDR3 nucleotides: TGCAGTGCCAGGGGGGGGCGAATGGACAGCAGCTCCTATAATTCACCCCTCCACTTT.

Many counts were recorded for this clonotype. The rearrangement uses TRBV11-3 and TRBJ2-1; tentatively, D is TRBD1 or TRBD2 (5 bases each). Trimming pared 6 bases from V and 0 bases from J, leaving 12 bases between. CDR1 and CDR2 from the germline V gene are SGHNT and YENEEA. The CDR3 is 15 residues long. CDR3 in amino acids: CASSPGRSSYNEQFF. CDR3 in DNA: TGTGCCAGCAGTCCGGGACGAAGCTCCTACAATGAGCAGTTCTTC.

This clonotype was detected a few times. Just one base apart from a much larger clone, this may be a read error. The gene calls are TRBV30 and TRBJ2-5; tentatively, D is TRBD2 (6 bases). In germline, CDR1 is GTSNPN, CDR2 SVGIG (reference sequence). The CDR3 totals 13 residues. The CDR3 sequence: CAWGVTGVETQYF. DNA for the CDR3: TGTGCCTGGGGTGTAACGGGAGTGGAGACCCAGTACTTC. Combining the CDR3 with reference TRBV30 and TRBJ2-5 gives the whole variable domain SQTIHQWPATLVQPVGSPLSLECTVEGTSNPNLYWYRQAAGRGLQLLFYSVGIGQISSEVPQNLSASRPQDRQFILSSKKLLLSDSGFYLCAWGVTGVETQYFGPGTRLLVL.

A note on this clonotype: Being one base from a much bigger clone, this may be a read error. The rearrangement uses TRBV7-2 and TRBJ2-7; TRBD1 is a possible D gene (6 bases). Germline CDR1 is SGHTA and CDR2 is FQGNSA. The CDR3 spans 14 residues. The CDR3 spells CVSSLYRAGDEQYF. The CDR3 region has the DNA TGTGTCAGCAGCTTATACAGGGCCGGCGACGAGCAGTACTTC.

This clonotype appeared many times. The gene calls are TRBV28 and TRBJ2-2; TRBD2 might be the D (6 bases). Germline CDR1 is MDHEN and CDR2 is SYDVKM. The germline V and J ends were trimmed by 5 bases and 6 bases, with 13 bases remaining between them. The CDR3 runs 14 residues. CDR3 coding DNA: TGTGCCAGCAGTCCCCCGGGGGAGGCCGGGGAGCTGTTTTTT. Encoded protein: CASSPPGEAGELFF.

The V and J genes are TRBV7-9 and TRBJ2-1, with D perhaps matching TRBD1 or TRBD2 (5 bases each). V lost 5 bases, J lost 3 bases, and 14 bases lay in between. This CDR3 has 15 residues. Germline lookup yields CDR1 SEHNR and CDR2 FQNEAQ (reference sequence). CDR3 DNA: TGTGCCAGCAGCGGGACCGAACGAAACTACAATGAGCAGTTCTTC. This sequence encodes CASSGTERNYNEQFF. Looking up the rest from reference TRBV7-9 and TRBJ2-1 gives the full variable domain: DTGVSQNPRHKITKRGQNVTFRCDPISEHNRLYWYRQTLGQGPEFLTYFQNEAQLEKSRLLSDRFSAERPKGSFSTLEIQRTEQGDSAMYLCASSGTERNYNEQFFGPGTRLTVL.

This clonotype has ten or more counts. The chain joins TRBV30 to TRBJ2-7; D perhaps matches TRBD2 (6 bases). Trimming pared 0 bases from V and 2 bases from J, leaving 14 bases between. CDR3 size: 15 residues. The germline gives CDR1 GTSNPN, CDR2 SVGIG (reference sequence). CDR3 sequence reads: CAWSVRSSGTYEQYF. CDR3 nucleotides: TGTGCCTGGAGTGTACGAAGTAGCGGAACCTACGAGCAGTACTTC.